The entry below describes one T cell receptor (beta chain). Its target is not known. Profiled with immunoSEQ multiplex PCR; TCRdb holds only in-frame clones, not every one. The sample lists tens of thousands of clones; approximately 90% were seen once. The data originate from a study of stem cell transplantation in POMP-related autoinflammatory disease. As for the study in general: After transplant, neutrophils and platelets showed 100% graft donor chimerism through one year. Notes on the study in general: PRAID patients trended toward lower TRB diversity and higher clonality in all analyzed T-cell subsets.

V was pared by 6 bases and J by 4 bases, with 10 bases between. This CDR3 has 13 amino acids. CDR1 and CDR2 from the germline V gene are MDHEN and SYDVKM. Source: CD4+ T cells from PBMCs, taken after stem cell transplantation. The sequence was collected from a human patient with POMP-related autoinflammation and immune dysregulation (PRAID). T cells may partly derive from the graft donor. This chain uses TRBV28 with TRBJ2-1; D possibly corresponds to TRBD2 (6 bases). This chain's CDR3 is CASSLREYNEQFF. In DNA, the CDR3 is TGTGCCAGCAGCCTCCGGGAGTACAATGAGCAGTTCTTC. Full variable domain (outside the CDR3, taken from reference TRBV28 and TRBJ2-1): DVKVTQSSRYLVKRTGEKVFLECVQDMDHENMFWYRQDPGLGLRLIYFSYDVKMKEKGDIPEGYSVSREKKERFSLILESASTNQTSMYLCASSLREYNEQFFGPGTRLTVL.